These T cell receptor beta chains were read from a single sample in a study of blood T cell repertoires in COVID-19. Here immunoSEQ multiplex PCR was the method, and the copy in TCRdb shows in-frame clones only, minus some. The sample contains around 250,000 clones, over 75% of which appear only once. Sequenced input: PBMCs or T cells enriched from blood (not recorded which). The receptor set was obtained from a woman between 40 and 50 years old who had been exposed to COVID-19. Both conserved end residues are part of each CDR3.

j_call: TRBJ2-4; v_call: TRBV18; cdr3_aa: CASSPAGDIQYF
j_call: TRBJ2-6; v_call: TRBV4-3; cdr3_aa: CASSLSVRGANVLTF
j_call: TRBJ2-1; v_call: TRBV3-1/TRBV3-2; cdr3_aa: CASSPSGTSAWSSYNEQFF
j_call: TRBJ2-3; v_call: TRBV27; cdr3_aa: CASSLSGRVVTDTQYF
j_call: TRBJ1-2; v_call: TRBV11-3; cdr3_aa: CASSLGAQGYTF
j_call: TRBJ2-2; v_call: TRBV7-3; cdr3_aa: CASSLTVNTGELFF
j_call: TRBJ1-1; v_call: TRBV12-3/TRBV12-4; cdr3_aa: CASSLGSQAFF
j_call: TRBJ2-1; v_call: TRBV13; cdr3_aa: CASRGGLAGYNEQFF
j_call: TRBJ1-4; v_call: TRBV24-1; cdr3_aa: CATSDPAREGNEKLFF
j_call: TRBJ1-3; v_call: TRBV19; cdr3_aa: CASSIDDSGNTIYF
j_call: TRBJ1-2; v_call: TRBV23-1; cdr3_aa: CASSQSVLQGAQDGYTF
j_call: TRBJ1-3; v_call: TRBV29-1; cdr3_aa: CSVRTGRGNTIYF
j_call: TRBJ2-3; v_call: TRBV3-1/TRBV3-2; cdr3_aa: CASSQDCASVTDTQYF
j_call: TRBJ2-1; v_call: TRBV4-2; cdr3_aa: CASSHQDRHGNEQFF
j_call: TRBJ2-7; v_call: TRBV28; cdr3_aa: CASSALAGPYEQYF
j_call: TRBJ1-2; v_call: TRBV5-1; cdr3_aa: CASSPPTEIGYGYTF
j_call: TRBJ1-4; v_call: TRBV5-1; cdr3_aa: CASSILGTGNEKLFF
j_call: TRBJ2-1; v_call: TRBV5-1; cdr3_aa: CASSPGLAGNEQFF